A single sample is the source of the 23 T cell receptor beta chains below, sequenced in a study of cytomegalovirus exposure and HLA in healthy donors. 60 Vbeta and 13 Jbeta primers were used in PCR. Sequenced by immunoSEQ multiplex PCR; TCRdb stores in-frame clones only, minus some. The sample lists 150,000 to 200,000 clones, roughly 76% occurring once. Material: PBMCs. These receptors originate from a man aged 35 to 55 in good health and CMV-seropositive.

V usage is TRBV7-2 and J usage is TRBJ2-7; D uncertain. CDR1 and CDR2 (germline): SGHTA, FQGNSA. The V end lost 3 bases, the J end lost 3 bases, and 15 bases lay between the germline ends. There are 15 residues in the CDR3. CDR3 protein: CASSLTPAGYYEQYF. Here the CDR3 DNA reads TGTGCCAGCAGCTTGACCCCGGCAGGTTACTACGAGCAGTACTTC.

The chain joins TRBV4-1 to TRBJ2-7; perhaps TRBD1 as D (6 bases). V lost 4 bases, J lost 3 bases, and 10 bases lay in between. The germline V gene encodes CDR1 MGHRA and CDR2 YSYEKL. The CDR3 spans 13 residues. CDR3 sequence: CASSLTQGYEQYF. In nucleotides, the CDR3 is TGCGCCAGCAGCCTAACACAGGGCTACGAGCAGTACTTC.

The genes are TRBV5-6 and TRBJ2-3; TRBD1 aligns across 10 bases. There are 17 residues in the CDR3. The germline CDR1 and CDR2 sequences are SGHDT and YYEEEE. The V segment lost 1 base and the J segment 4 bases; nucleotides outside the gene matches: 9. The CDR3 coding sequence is TGTGCCAGCAGCTTGCGGGACAGGGGTTTTCCCGCAGATACGCAGTATTTT. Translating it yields CASSLRDRGFPADTQYF.

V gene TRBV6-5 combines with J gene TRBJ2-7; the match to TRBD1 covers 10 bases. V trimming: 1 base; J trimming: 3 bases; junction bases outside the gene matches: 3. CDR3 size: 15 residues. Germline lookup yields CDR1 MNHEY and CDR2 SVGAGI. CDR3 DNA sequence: TGTGCCAGCAGTTACTGGGACAGGGGTGGCTACGAGCAGTACTTC. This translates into CASSYWDRGGYEQYF.

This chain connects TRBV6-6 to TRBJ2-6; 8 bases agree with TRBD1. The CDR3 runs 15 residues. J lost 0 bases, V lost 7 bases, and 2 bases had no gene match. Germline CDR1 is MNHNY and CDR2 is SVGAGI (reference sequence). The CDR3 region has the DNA TGTGCCAGCACCCAGGGGGCCTCTGGGGCCAACGTCCTGACTTTC. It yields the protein CASTQGASGANVLTF.

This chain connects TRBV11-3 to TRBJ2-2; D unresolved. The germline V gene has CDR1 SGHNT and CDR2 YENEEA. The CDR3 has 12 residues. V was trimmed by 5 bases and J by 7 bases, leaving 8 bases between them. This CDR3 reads CASSTRDGELFF. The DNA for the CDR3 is TGTGCCAGCAGCACCCGCGACGGGGAGCTGTTTTTT.

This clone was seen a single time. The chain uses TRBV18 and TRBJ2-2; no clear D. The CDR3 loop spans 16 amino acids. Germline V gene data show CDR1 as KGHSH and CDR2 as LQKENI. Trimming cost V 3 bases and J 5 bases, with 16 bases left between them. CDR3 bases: TGTGCCAGCTCACCTTTTCCCCAGGAACTGACCGGGGAGCTGTTTTTT. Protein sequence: CASSPFPQELTGELFF.

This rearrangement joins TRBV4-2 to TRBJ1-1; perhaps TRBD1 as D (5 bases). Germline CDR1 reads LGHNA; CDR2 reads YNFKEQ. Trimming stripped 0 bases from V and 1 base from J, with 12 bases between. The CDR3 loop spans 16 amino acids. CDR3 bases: TGTGCCAGCAGCCAAGATTTCCGGGGGGGGAACACTGAAGCTTTCTTT. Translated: CASSQDFRGGNTEAFF.

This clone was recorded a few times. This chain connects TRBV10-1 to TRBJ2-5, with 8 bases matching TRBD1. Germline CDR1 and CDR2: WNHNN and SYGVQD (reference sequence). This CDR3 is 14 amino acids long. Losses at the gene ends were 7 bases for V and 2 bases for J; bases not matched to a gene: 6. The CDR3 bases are TGCGCCAGCAACCTGGACAGGGAGCAAGAGACCCAGTACTTC. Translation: CASNLDREQETQYF.

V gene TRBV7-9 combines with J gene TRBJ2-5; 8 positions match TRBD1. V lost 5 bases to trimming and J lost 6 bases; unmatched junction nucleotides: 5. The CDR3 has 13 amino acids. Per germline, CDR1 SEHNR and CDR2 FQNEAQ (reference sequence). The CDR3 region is CASSLGQGQTQYF. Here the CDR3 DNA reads TGTGCCAGCAGCCTCGGACAGGGCCAGACCCAGTACTTC.

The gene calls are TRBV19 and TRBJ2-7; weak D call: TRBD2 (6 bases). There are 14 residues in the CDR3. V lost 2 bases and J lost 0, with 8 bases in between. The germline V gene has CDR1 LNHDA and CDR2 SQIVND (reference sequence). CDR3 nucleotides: TGTGCCAGTAGTATACGGGGGAGCTCCTACGAGCAGTACTTC. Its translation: CASSIRGSSYEQYF.

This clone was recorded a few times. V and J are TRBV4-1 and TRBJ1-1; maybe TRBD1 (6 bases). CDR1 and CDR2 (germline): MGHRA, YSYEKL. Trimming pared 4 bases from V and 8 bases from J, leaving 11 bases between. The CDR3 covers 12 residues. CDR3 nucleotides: TGCGCCAGCAGCCGCCCCGGGACAGAAGCTTTCTTT. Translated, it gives CASSRPGTEAFF.

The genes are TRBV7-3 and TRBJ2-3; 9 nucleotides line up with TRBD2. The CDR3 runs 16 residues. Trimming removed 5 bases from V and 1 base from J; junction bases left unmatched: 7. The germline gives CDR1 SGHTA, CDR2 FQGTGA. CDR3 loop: CASSVYQRGGTDTQYF. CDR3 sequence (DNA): TGTGCCAGCAGCGTATACCAGCGGGGGGGCACAGATACGCAGTATTTT.

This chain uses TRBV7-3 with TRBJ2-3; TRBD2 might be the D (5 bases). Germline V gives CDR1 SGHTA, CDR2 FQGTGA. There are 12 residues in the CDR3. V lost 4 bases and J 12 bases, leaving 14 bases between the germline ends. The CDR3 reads CASSSDGLNQYF. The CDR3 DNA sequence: TGTGCCAGCAGCTCAGACGGACTTAACCAGTATTTT.

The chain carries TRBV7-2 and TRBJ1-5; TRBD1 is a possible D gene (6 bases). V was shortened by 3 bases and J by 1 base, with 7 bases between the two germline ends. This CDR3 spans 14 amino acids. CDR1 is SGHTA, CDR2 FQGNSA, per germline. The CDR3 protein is CASSLDRSNQPQHF. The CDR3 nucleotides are TGTGCCAGCAGCTTGGACAGAAGCAATCAGCCCCAGCATTTT.

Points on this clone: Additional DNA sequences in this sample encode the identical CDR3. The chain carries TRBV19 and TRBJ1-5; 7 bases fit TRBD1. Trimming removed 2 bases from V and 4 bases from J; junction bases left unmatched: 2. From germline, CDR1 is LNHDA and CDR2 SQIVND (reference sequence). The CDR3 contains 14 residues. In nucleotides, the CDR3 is TGTGCCAGTAGTATACGGGACAGAAATCAGCCCCAGCATTTT. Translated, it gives CASSIRDRNQPQHF.

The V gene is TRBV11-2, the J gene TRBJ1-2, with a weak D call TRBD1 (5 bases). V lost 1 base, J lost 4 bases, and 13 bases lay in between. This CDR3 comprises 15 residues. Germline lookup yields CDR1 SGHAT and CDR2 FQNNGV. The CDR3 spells CASSLAGQISYGYTF. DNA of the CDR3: TGTGCCAGCAGCTTAGCAGGGCAGATAAGCTATGGCTACACCTTC. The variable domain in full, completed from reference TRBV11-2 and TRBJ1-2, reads EAGVAQSPRYKIIEKRQSVAFWCNPISGHATLYWYQQILGQGPKLLIQFQNNGVVDDSQLPKDRFSAERLKGVDSTLKIQPAKLEDSAVYLCASSLAGQISYGYTFGSGTRLTVV.

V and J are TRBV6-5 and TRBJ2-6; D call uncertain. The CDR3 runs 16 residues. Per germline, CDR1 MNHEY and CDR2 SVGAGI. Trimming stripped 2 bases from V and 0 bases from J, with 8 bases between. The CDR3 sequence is CASSYASRSGANVLTF. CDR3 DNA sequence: TGTGCCAGCAGTTACGCCAGTCGCTCTGGGGCCAACGTCCTGACTTTC.

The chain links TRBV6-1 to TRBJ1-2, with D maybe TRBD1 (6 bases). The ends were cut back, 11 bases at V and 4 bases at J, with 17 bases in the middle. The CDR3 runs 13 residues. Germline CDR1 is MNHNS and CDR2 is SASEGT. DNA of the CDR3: TGTGCCGGAGGTTGGGGGCTGAGCTATGGCTACACCTTC. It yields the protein CAGGWGLSYGYTF.

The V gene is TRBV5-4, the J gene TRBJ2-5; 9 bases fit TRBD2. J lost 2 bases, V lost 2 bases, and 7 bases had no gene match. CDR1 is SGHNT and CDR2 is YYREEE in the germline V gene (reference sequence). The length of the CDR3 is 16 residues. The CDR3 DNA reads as TGTGCCAGCAGCTTTCCTCTGGCGGGGGGGCAAGAGACCCAGTACTTC. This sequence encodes CASSFPLAGGQETQYF.

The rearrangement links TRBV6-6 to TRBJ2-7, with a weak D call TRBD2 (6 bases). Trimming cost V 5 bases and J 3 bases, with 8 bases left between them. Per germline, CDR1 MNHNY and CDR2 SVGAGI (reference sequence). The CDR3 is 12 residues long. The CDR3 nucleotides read TGTGCCAGCAGTACCGGGGGCTACGAGCAGTACTTC. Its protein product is CASSTGGYEQYF.

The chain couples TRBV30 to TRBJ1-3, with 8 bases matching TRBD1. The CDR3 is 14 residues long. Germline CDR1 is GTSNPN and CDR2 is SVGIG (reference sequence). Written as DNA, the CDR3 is TGTGCAACCGGACAGGGTGTACCTGGAAACACCATATATTTT. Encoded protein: CATGQGVPGNTIYF.

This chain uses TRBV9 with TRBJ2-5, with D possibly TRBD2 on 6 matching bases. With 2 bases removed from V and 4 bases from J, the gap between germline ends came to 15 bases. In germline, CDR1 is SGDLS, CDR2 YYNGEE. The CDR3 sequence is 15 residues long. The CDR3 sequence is CASSVIWRVRETQYF. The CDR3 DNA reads TGTGCCAGCAGCGTGATTTGGAGGGTCCGAGAGACCCAGTACTTC.